This TCR beta chain was documented in a study of CD8+ T cells in alopecia areata. Once RNA had been extracted, it was reverse transcribed into cDNA to act as the sequencing template. TCRdb's table, derived via immunoSEQ multiplex PCR, lists solely in-frame clones and lacks some. The data show roughly 250,000 clones, 65% to 70% seen once. This CDR3 spans 12 amino acids. Trimming cost V 4 bases and J 5 bases, with 11 bases left between them. Germline V CDR1 and CDR2: SQVTM, ANQGSEA. The V call is TRBV29-1, the J call TRBJ2-5, with D perhaps TRBD2 (5 bases). The source is a human donor with alopecia areata. The sequencing used CD4+ T cells sorted from blood, collected at week 0. For the CDR3, the DNA is TGCAGCGTTGGTGAGGGTTATGAGACCCAGTACTTC. It encodes CSVGEGYETQYF.